These 10 T cell receptor beta chains came from one sample sequenced in a study of long-term antiretroviral therapy in people with HIV. Survey-level immunoSEQ v3.0 assays were run. Profiling relied on immunoSEQ multiplex PCR, and the TCRdb table lists in-frame clones only, not all of them. Of almost 20,000 clones in the sample, around three quarters were seen once. Sequenced here: unsorted PBMCs, sampled 0.2 years after starting antiretroviral therapy. All receptors come from a woman in her thirties or forties with HIV.

V usage is TRBV6-1 and J usage is TRBJ1-1, with unresolved D. CDR1 and CDR2 from the germline V gene are MNHNS and SASEGT. The CDR3 runs 15 residues. V dropped 2 bases and J dropped 2 bases, with 12 bases sitting between them. This chain's CDR3 is CASSENGVANTEAFF. The CDR3, as DNA: TGTGCCAGCAGTGAAAATGGGGTAGCCAACACTGAAGCTTTCTTT.

The table lists this clone with a count of one. The V gene is TRBV27, the J gene TRBJ2-7, with 8 bases matching TRBD2. After removal of 6 bases from V and 4 bases from J, the junction contained 8 bases not matched to a gene. Germline-derived CDR1 and CDR2 are MNHEY and SMNVEV (reference sequence). This CDR3 region has 14 residues. This CDR3 reads CASRRAGGAYEQYF. The DNA for the CDR3 is TGTGCCAGCAGGCGCGCCGGGGGGGCTTACGAGCAGTACTTC.

The V and J genes are TRBV7-2 and TRBJ2-7, with TRBD1 as a possible D gene (6 bases). V lost 5 bases, J lost 3 bases, and 11 bases lay in between. This CDR3 is 13 amino acids long. CDR1 is SGHTA and CDR2 is FQGNSA in the germline V gene. In DNA, the CDR3 is TGTGCCAGCAGCCCCGGACAGAACTACGAGCAGTACTTC. Translated, it gives CASSPGQNYEQYF.

This clone was detected once. The chain uses TRBV5-1 and TRBJ2-7; the D call may be TRBD1 or TRBD2 (5 bases each). This CDR3 contains 14 residues. Germline values: CDR1 SGHRS, CDR2 YFSETQ. V lost 3 bases, J lost 1 base, and 11 bases lay in between. The CDR3 coding sequence is TGCGCCAGCAGCTCTCGGGACGGTTCCTACGAGCAGTACTTC. Protein: CASSSRDGSYEQYF.

This chain links TRBV30 with TRBJ2-7; D unresolved. Germline V gene data show CDR1 as GTSNPN and CDR2 as SVGIG (reference sequence). The ends were cut back, 2 bases at V and 7 bases at J, with 21 bases in the middle. The CDR3 length is 15 residues. CDR3 sequence: CAWSKGLGAPREQYF. CDR3 DNA: TGTGCCTGGAGTAAGGGCCTTGGTGCACCTAGGGAGCAGTACTTC.

The chain carries TRBV19 and TRBJ1-5, with D perhaps matching TRBD1 (5 bases). Looked up from germline, CDR1 is LNHDA and CDR2 is SQIVND (reference sequence). The CDR3 is made up of 16 amino acids. The V end was cut by 6 bases, the J end by 7 bases, with 22 bases between. CDR3 bases: TGTGCCAGTAGCCCACCCCCCCCCGCAGGGTCCCAGCCCCAGCATTTT. It yields the protein CASSPPPPAGSQPQHF.

The genes are TRBV27 and TRBJ2-3; possible D gene TRBD2, 6 bases. There are 15 residues in the CDR3. V dropped 3 bases and J dropped 1 base, with 11 bases sitting between them. From germline, CDR1 is MNHEY and CDR2 SMNVEV (reference sequence). The CDR3: CASSFFSGGTDTQYF. DNA of the CDR3: TGTGCCAGCAGTTTTTTTAGCGGTGGCACAGATACGCAGTATTTT.

The table lists this clone with a count of one. The V gene is TRBV6-1, the J gene TRBJ1-2; D may be TRBD1 (5 bases). Per the germline V gene, CDR1 is MNHNS and CDR2 is SASEGT. The CDR3 extends over 13 amino acids. The germline V and J ends were trimmed by 4 bases and 7 bases, with 13 bases remaining between them. CDR3 in amino acids: CASSALSGTGYTF. The CDR3 DNA is TGTGCCAGCAGTGCACTGTCAGGGACTGGCTACACCTTC.

V usage is TRBV6-1 and J usage is TRBJ2-7, with TRBD2 matching over 7 bases. CDR3 length: 12 residues. V dropped 6 bases and J dropped 9; count of bases not matched to a gene: 8. Per the germline V gene, CDR1 is MNHNS and CDR2 is SASEGT. CDR3 DNA: TGTGCCAGCAGAGCAGCGGGGTCCGGGCAGTACTTC. Translation gives CASRAAGSGQYF.

This clone was seen only once. The J gene is TRBJ1-5, the V gene TRBV30, with D perhaps TRBD1 (5 bases). This CDR3 is 21 amino acids long. The germline V gene has CDR1 GTSNPN and CDR2 SVGIG (reference sequence). The V gene lost 3 bases and the J gene lost 0 bases, with 30 bases spanning the gap. Here the CDR3 DNA reads TGTGCCTGGAGCGGGGGTGAGACAGAGAAAGTTATATCATATAGCAATCAGCCCCAGCATTTT. Protein: CAWSGGETEKVISYSNQPQHF.